This T cell receptor beta chain comes out of a study of blood T cell repertoires in COVID-19. On the study more broadly: PBMCs, B-cell-depleted T cells, or T cells were the source of the cDNA or gDNA that made up the material.

Methods used by the authors: Reference gene primer amplification yielded estimated nucleated cell counts. Clones were sequenced by immunoSEQ multiplex PCR, and TCRdb holds only the in-frame ones, with some missing. V and J calls and clone size are given by that table; D and trimming were obtained from the DNA. The sample yields tens of thousands of clones, about 86% seen once. The V end lost 4 bases, the J end lost 2 bases, and 14 bases lay between the germline ends. The CDR3 loop spans 15 amino acids. Germline V CDR1 and CDR2: SNHLY, FYNNEI. Material: peripheral blood. The rearrangement uses TRBV2 and TRBJ2-5; D may be TRBD2 (7 bases). The sequence was obtained from a man aged 65 to 79 with active COVID-19. DNA for the CDR3: TGTGCCAGCAGTGTGGGAGGGGGGCTTCAAGAGACCCAGTACTTC. It is translated as CASSVGGGLQETQYF.